Listed below are T cell receptor beta chains from one sample, sequenced in a study of somatic mutations in cytotoxic T cells in rheumatoid arthritis. TCRdb's copy holds only in-frame clones and misses some; the assay was immunoSEQ multiplex PCR. The data show about 30,000 clones, approximately 78% seen once. The sequencing sample was made of CD8+ T cells sorted from blood. The receptors here all came from an adult with rheumatoid arthritis. CDR3s include the opening cysteine and the closing phenylalanine or tryptophan. A D gene is named only where the DNA matches it firmly. Clone size is not always given. Where it is, it says once, few, many or a class for expanded clones.

V gene: TRBV27; D gene: NA; clone size: NA; J gene: TRBJ1-1; CDR3 DNA: TGTGCCAGCAGTCAGGGACTCGGCCGTGTAGCTTTCTTT; CDR3 protein: CASSQGLGRVAFF
V gene: TRBV5-4; D gene: NA; clone size: NA; J gene: TRBJ1-1; CDR3 DNA: TGTGCCAGCAGTGAATCGGGAGCATGGGCTGAAGCTTTCTTT; CDR3 protein: CASSESGAWAEAFF
V gene: TRBV19; D gene: NA; clone size: NA; J gene: TRBJ2-7; CDR3 DNA: TGTGCCAGTAGTCCCCCCGACGGCTACGAGCAGTACTTC; CDR3 protein: CASSPPDGYEQYF
V gene: TRBV15; D gene: NA; clone size: NA; J gene: TRBJ1-1; CDR3 DNA: TGTGCCACCAGCAGAGACAGGGGTGGGACTGAAGCTTTCTTT; CDR3 protein: CATSRDRGGTEAFF
V gene: TRBV5-4; D gene: TRBD2; clone size: once; J gene: TRBJ2-5; CDR3 DNA: TGTGCCAGCAGCCCACGGGGGGCGGGAGGGGGAGAGACCCAGTACTTC; CDR3 protein: CASSPRGAGGGETQYF
V gene: TRBV9; D gene: NA; clone size: NA; J gene: TRBJ1-2; CDR3 DNA: TGTGCCAGCAGCGTAGCAGGGGTCGGCTATGGCTACACCTTC; CDR3 protein: CASSVAGVGYGYTF
V gene: TRBV7-9; D gene: NA; clone size: NA; J gene: TRBJ2-1; CDR3 DNA: TGTGCCAGCAGCTTAGCAGGCTATGAGCAGTTCTTC; CDR3 protein: CASSLAGYEQFF
V gene: TRBV7-9; D gene: NA; clone size: once; J gene: TRBJ2-1; CDR3 DNA: TGTGCCAGCAGCCTATCCTACAATGAGCAGTTCTTC; CDR3 protein: CASSLSYNEQFF
V gene: TRBV7-6; D gene: TRBD1; clone size: NA; J gene: TRBJ1-1; CDR3 DNA: TGTGCCAGCAGCTTCCAGGGGGGCACTGAAGCTTTCTTT; CDR3 protein: CASSFQGGTEAFF
V gene: TRBV9; D gene: TRBD2; clone size: NA; J gene: TRBJ2-1; CDR3 DNA: TGTGCCAGCAGCGTAGGTCCTAGCGGGTCCTACAATGAGCAGTTCTTC; CDR3 protein: CASSVGPSGSYNEQFF
V gene: TRBV29-1; D gene: TRBD2; clone size: NA; J gene: TRBJ2-3; CDR3 DNA: TGCAGCGCCGTTCCACTAGCGGGGGGGACAGATACGCAGTATTTT; CDR3 protein: CSAVPLAGGTDTQYF
V gene: TRBV21-1; D gene: NA; clone size: NA; J gene: TRBJ1-3; CDR3 DNA: TGTGCCTTTCGTACGGTGAGCTCTGGAAACACCATATATTTT; CDR3 protein: CAFRTVSSGNTIYF
V gene: TRBV9; D gene: NA; clone size: once; J gene: TRBJ1-2; CDR3 DNA: TGTGCCAGCAGCGTAGACGGCAGTAACTATGGCTACACCTTC; CDR3 protein: CASSVDGSNYGYTF
V gene: TRBV2; D gene: NA; clone size: NA; J gene: TRBJ1-4; CDR3 DNA: TGTGCCCTAAAAATGGGTGAAAAACTGTTTTTT; CDR3 protein: CALKMGEKLFF
V gene: TRBV11-3; D gene: NA; clone size: few; J gene: TRBJ2-7; CDR3 DNA: TGTGCCAGCAGCTTAGGCCCATCCTACGAGCAGTACTTC; CDR3 protein: CASSLGPSYEQYF
V gene: TRBV6-5; D gene: TRBD1; clone size: few; J gene: TRBJ1-2; CDR3 DNA: TGTGCCAGCAGTGAACAGGGGTCCCGAGATGGCTACACCTTC; CDR3 protein: CASSEQGSRDGYTF
V gene: TRBV10-3; D gene: NA; clone size: NA; J gene: TRBJ1-2; CDR3 DNA: TGTGCCATCACCCCGGGACCGGGCGATGGCTACACCTTC; CDR3 protein: CAITPGPGDGYTF
V gene: TRBV6-6; D gene: TRBD1; clone size: NA; J gene: TRBJ1-1; CDR3 DNA: TGTGCCAGCGGCCCGGACAGGGGATTAAACACTGAAGCTTTCTTT; CDR3 protein: CASGPDRGLNTEAFF
V gene: TRBV29-1; D gene: NA; clone size: NA; J gene: TRBJ1-2; CDR3 DNA: TGCAGCGTTGGGGGATGGGGAACCTTC; CDR3 protein: CSVGGWGTF
V gene: TRBV4-1; D gene: NA; clone size: NA; J gene: TRBJ2-1; CDR3 DNA: TGCGCCAGCAGCCAAGATCGGCTTCTCCTCAATGAGCAGTTCTTC; CDR3 protein: CASSQDRLLLNEQFF
V gene: TRBV25-1; D gene: NA; clone size: NA; J gene: TRBJ1-6; CDR3 DNA: TGTGCCAGCAGCCTCAAACACTATAATTCACCCCTCCACTTT; CDR3 protein: CASSLKHYNSPLHF